This T cell receptor beta chain came from a study of blood T cell repertoires in COVID-19. About the study: Donors in the United States, Italy and Spain gave samples during acute or convalescent COVID-19.

The CDR3 covers 16 residues. The germline V gene encodes CDR1 MGHRA and CDR2 YSYEKL. Trimming took 4 bases from V and 6 from J; bases not matched to a gene: 14. This table comes from immunoSEQ multiplex PCR, and its TCRdb copy is limited to in-frame clones, with some not included. The profile shows fewer than 200,000 clones, approximately 87% of them singletons. V usage is TRBV4-1 and J usage is TRBJ1-2; TRBD1 matches at 7 bases. The sequence was obtained from a young woman who had recovered from COVID-19. The specimen sequenced was peripheral blood. CDR3 in amino acids: CASSPLHGYRGDGYTF. The CDR3 DNA is TGCGCCAGCAGCCCCCTCCACGGGTACAGGGGTGATGGCTACACCTTC.